The 10 T cell receptor beta chains below come from one sample, sequenced in a study of cytomegalovirus exposure and HLA in healthy donors. The PCR contained 60 Vbeta and 13 Jbeta primers. Sequencing was performed with immunoSEQ multiplex PCR; in TCRdb, only in-frame clones are kept and a portion is missing. Of some 180,000 clones listed, around 80% were seen once; the top ten hold more than 3%. The sample was PBMCs. The receptors come from a woman aged 60 to 75 in good health and CMV-seropositive.

This chain links TRBV28 with TRBJ1-2, with 9 bases identical to TRBD1. V shed 5 bases and J 5 bases; nucleotides not matched to a gene: 12. The CDR3 has 16 residues. Germline V gene lookup returns CDR1 MDHEN and CDR2 SYDVKM. CDR3 in amino acids: CASSSEGQGFLYGYTF. The CDR3 bases are TGTGCCAGCAGTAGTGAGGGACAGGGATTTTTGTATGGCTACACCTTC.

The chain combines TRBV2 with TRBJ2-5; perhaps TRBD2 as D (6 bases). Germline CDR1 SNHLY, CDR2 FYNNEI. Trimming removed 6 bases at V and 7 bases at J, with 12 bases between. CDR3 size: 12 residues. In DNA, the CDR3 is TGTGCCAGCAGAGGAGGGGAGGCGACCCAGTACTTC. It encodes CASRGGEATQYF.

This clone has just a few counts. The V call is TRBV28, the J call TRBJ2-1, with D tentatively TRBD1 (5 bases). Germline V lookup: CDR1 MDHEN, CDR2 SYDVKM. The CDR3 is 12 residues long. V was pared by 4 bases and J by 13 bases, with 14 bases between. The chain's CDR3 is CASSSQVGEQFF. The CDR3 coding sequence is TGTGCCAGCAGTTCACAAGTAGGGGAACAGTTCTTC.

V usage is TRBV23-1 and J usage is TRBJ2-3; D is perhaps TRBD2 (5 bases). Being an ORF, TRBV23-1 has a function that is uncertain. V was clipped by 2 bases and J by 0 bases, with 12 bases between them. The CDR3 runs 16 residues. CDR3 sequence: CASSQPDWKSTDTQYF. CDR3 DNA sequence: TGCGCCAGCAGTCAACCGGACTGGAAAAGCACAGATACGCAGTATTTT.

This clone has a handful of counts. V and J are TRBV5-1 and TRBJ2-7; a possible D gene is TRBD2 (7 bases). The V end was cut by 4 bases, the J end by 2 bases, with 22 bases between. CDR1 is SGHRS, CDR2 YFSETQ, per germline. The CDR3 length is 17 residues. CDR3 in DNA: TGCGCCAGCAGCCGGCAGGGGTCTAGCGGATCAACCTACGAGCAGTACTTC. It codes for CASSRQGSSGSTYEQYF.

The rearrangement uses TRBV19 and TRBJ2-3; D is unresolved. The germline V and J ends were trimmed by 8 bases and 2 bases, with 17 bases remaining between them. This CDR3 comprises 15 residues. Germline V gene sequence: CDR1 LNHDA, CDR2 SQIVND (reference sequence). The CDR3 coding sequence is TGTGCCAGTCGACGGGTCCCGAAAGCCACAGATACGCAGTATTTT. Its translation: CASRRVPKATDTQYF. Drawing the rest from reference TRBV19 and TRBJ2-3, the complete variable domain is DGGITQSPKYLFRKEGQNVTLSCEQNLNHDAMYWYRQDPGQGLRLIYYSQIVNDFQKGDIAEGYSVSREKKESFPLTVTSAQKNPTAFYLCASRRVPKATDTQYFGPGTRLTVL.

With regard to this clone: This specimen includes other DNA sequences encoding the same CDR3. CDR3 in DNA: TGCGCCAGCAGCCAAGTACAGGGCACTGAAGCTTTCTTT. Translation gives CASSQVQGTEAFF. This sequence joins TRBV4-1 and TRBJ1-1; possibly TRBD1 for D (6 bases). Germline V gene sequence: CDR1 MGHRA, CDR2 YSYEKL. The CDR3 consists of 13 residues. Trimming stripped 1 base from V and 4 bases from J, with 7 bases between.

This clone was seen a few times. The chain is built from TRBV9 and TRBJ2-7, with D possibly being TRBD2 (5 bases). The V end was cut by 0 bases, the J end by 7 bases, with 11 bases between. This CDR3 is built from 13 residues. CDR1 is SGDLS, CDR2 YYNGEE, per germline. DNA for the CDR3: TGTGCCAGCAGCGTAGCGGAGGCCGCAGAGCAGTACTTC. Its protein is CASSVAEAAEQYF.

V is TRBV5-1 and J is TRBJ2-7, with TRBD2 matching over 9 bases. Germline loops: CDR1 SGHRS, CDR2 YFSETQ. V was pared by 5 bases and J by 0 bases, with 3 bases of the junction left unmatched. This CDR3 region has 14 residues. The CDR3 sequence: CASRTSGDSYEQYF. CDR3 bases: TGCGCCAGCAGGACTAGCGGAGACTCCTACGAGCAGTACTTC.

The chain couples TRBV27 to TRBJ1-3; a possible D gene is TRBD1 (5 bases). This CDR3 region has 14 residues. Germline-derived CDR1 and CDR2 are MNHEY and SMNVEV (reference sequence). Trimming left V 6 bases short and J 0 bases short, with 9 bases between. CDR3 nucleotide sequence: TGTGCCAGCAGACCGACAGTCTCTGGAAACACCATATATTTT. Protein sequence: CASRPTVSGNTIYF.